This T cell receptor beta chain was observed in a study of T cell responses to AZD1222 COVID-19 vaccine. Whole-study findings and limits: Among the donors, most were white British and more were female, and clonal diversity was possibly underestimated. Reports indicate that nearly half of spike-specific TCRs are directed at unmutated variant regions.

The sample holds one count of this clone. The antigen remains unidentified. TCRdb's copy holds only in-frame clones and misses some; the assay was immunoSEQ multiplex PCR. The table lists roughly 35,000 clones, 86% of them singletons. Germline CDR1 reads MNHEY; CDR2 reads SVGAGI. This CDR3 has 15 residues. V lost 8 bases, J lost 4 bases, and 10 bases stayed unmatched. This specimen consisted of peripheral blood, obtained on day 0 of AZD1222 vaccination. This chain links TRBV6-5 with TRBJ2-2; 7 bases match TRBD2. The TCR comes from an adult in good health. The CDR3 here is CASVRDYSSTGELFF. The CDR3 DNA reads TGTGCCAGCGTCCGGGACTACTCGAGCACCGGGGAGCTGTTTTTT.